Each of the 25 T cell receptor beta chains below was sequenced from the same sample in a study of control samples from healthy donors and cancer patients (dated by TCRdb to 2018 to 2021). Library prep was done by the immunoSEQ multiplex PCR assay. This immuneACCESS table, as held by TCRdb, lists in-frame sequences with V and J called but not all clones. Of the missing ones, under half trace to an unresolved V gene in checked studies; the others have no known cause. This sample's records show about 190,000 clones. The ten largest make up under 2.5% of the sample. The sample was blood. Receptor source: a woman in her thirties in good health.

The chain employs TRBV5-1 and TRBJ1-2; weak D call: TRBD1 (6 bases). V lost 3 bases and J lost 8, with 26 bases in between. The CDR3 consists of 17 residues. Looked up from germline, CDR1 is SGHRS and CDR2 is YFSETQ. In DNA, the CDR3 is TGCGCCAGCAGCTCCCTGGGGGGGACACAAACTATCTACGGCTACACCTTC. Amino acids: CASSSLGGTQTIYGYTF.

This sequence joins TRBV4-3 and TRBJ1-5; D call uncertain. This CDR3 contains 15 residues. Per germline, CDR1 LGHNA and CDR2 YSLEER. V was pared by 4 bases and J by 3 bases, with 13 bases between. Written as DNA, the CDR3 is TGCGCCAGCAGCCGGAACGACAATCCCAATCAGCCCCAGCATTTT. The encoded protein is CASSRNDNPNQPQHF.

The J gene is TRBJ1-5, the V gene TRBV6-1, with TRBD1 matching over 7 bases. CDR3 size: 17 residues. The ends lost 1 base at V and 0 bases at J; junction bases unmatched: 6. CDR1 is MNHNS, CDR2 SASEGT, per germline. CDR3 sequence: CASSEGYGTASNQPQHF. In nucleotides, the CDR3 is TGTGCCAGCAGTGAAGGCTACGGGACAGCTAGCAATCAGCCCCAGCATTTT.

The chain couples TRBV5-1 to TRBJ1-6, with D hard to call. The germline V gene has CDR1 SGHRS and CDR2 YFSETQ. There are 15 residues in the CDR3. V was clipped by 5 bases and J by 8 bases, with 17 bases between them. In DNA form, the CDR3 reads TGCGCCAGCAGGCCCGGGGAATGGCAAGATTCACCCCTCCACTTT. Translated: CASRPGEWQDSPLHF.

The chain employs TRBV19 and TRBJ1-1; D gene uncertain. The CDR3 sequence is 14 residues long. Germline CDR1 and CDR2: LNHDA and SQIVND (reference sequence). Trimming pared 1 base from V and 1 base from J, leaving 7 bases between. Here the CDR3 reads CASSIARTNTEAFF. The CDR3 DNA is TGTGCCAGTAGTATAGCTCGGACGAACACTGAAGCTTTCTTT. Full variable domain (rest looked up from reference TRBV19 and TRBJ1-1): DGGITQSPKYLFRKEGQNVTLSCEQNLNHDAMYWYRQDPGQGLRLIYYSQIVNDFQKGDIAEGYSVSREKKESFPLTVTSAQKNPTAFYLCASSIARTNTEAFFGQGTRLTVV.

This chain's CDR3 is CASSERGQNTGNTIYF. The CDR3 region has the DNA TGTGCCAGCAGCGAGAGGGGACAGAATACTGGAAACACCATATATTTT. This sequence joins TRBV9 and TRBJ1-3; 7 nucleotides line up with TRBD1. The germline CDR1 and CDR2 sequences are SGDLS and YYNGEE. V trimming: 3 bases; J trimming: 2 bases; junction bases outside the gene matches: 8. This CDR3 spans 16 amino acids.

The V call is TRBV4-2, the J call TRBJ2-1, with TRBD2 identical over 14 bases. The CDR3 sequence is 16 residues long. Germline values: CDR1 LGHNA, CDR2 YNFKEQ. V was pared by 2 bases and J by 6 bases, with 3 bases of the junction left unmatched. The CDR3 nucleotides read TGTGCCAGCAGCCAATACGGACTAGCGGGGGGCAATGAGCAGTTCTTC. This gives the protein CASSQYGLAGGNEQFF.

The chain uses TRBV27 and TRBJ1-2; D remains unclear. Germline assignment: CDR1 MNHEY and CDR2 SMNVEV (reference sequence). This CDR3 is built from 13 residues. Trimming pared 3 bases from V and 4 bases from J, leaving 9 bases between. The DNA for the CDR3 is TGTGCCAGCAGTTTCGGCAGGACCTATGGCTACACCTTC. It translates to CASSFGRTYGYTF.

The genes are TRBV23-1 and TRBJ2-4, with unresolved D. TRBV23-1 is an ORF, and what it does is uncertain. CDR3 length: 12 residues. V was pared by 4 bases and J by 11 bases, with 12 bases between. The CDR3 DNA reads TGCGCCAGCAGTCGGGCATTCAAGGTTCAGTACTTC. Translation gives CASSRAFKVQYF.

The rearrangement uses TRBV5-1 and TRBJ2-7; either TRBD1 or TRBD2 may supply D (5 bases each). CDR3 length equals 15 residues. Trimming stripped 4 bases from V and 0 bases from J, with 14 bases between. Germline loops: CDR1 SGHRS, CDR2 YFSETQ. For the CDR3, the DNA is TGCGCCAGCAGCCCTCGTTCAGGGACCTCCTACGAGCAGTACTTC. This codes for CASSPRSGTSYEQYF.

This chain links TRBV5-1 with TRBJ2-7; D ambiguous. CDR1 and CDR2 from the germline V gene are SGHRS and YFSETQ. This CDR3 spans 15 amino acids. V lost 4 bases, J lost 0 bases, and 14 bases lay in between. The CDR3 DNA reads TGCGCCAGCAGCCGGAAGGGTCTGGACTCCTACGAGCAGTACTTC. This encodes CASSRKGLDSYEQYF.

The chain is built from TRBV6-4 and TRBJ2-7; the D gene is possibly TRBD2 (5 bases). V lost 3 bases and J 2 bases, leaving 11 bases between the germline ends. The V gene's germline CDR1 is MRHNA and CDR2 SNTAGT. The CDR3 length is 14 residues. CDR3 region: CASSELPGTYEQYF. The DNA for the CDR3 is TGTGCCAGCAGTGAATTACCCGGGACCTACGAGCAGTACTTC.

V gene TRBV6-2 or TRBV6-3 combines with J gene TRBJ1-5; TRBD1 might be the D (6 bases). CDR1 and CDR2 from the germline V gene are MNHEY and SVGEGT. This CDR3 has 15 amino acids. V was trimmed by 6 bases and J by 6 bases, leaving 18 bases between them. The CDR3 sequence is CASSHTSGAGQPQHF. In nucleotides, the CDR3 is TGTGCCAGCAGCCACACATCAGGGGCCGGTCAGCCCCAGCATTTT.

The gene calls are TRBV19 and TRBJ1-3; weak D call: TRBD1 (5 bases). Germline-derived CDR1 and CDR2 are LNHDA and SQIVND (reference sequence). The CDR3 sequence is 15 residues long. Trimming removed 6 bases at V and 4 bases at J, with 16 bases between. The CDR3 DNA reads as TGTGCCAGTAGCAGAGGCGGGGGATCCGGAAACACCATATATTTT. Encoded protein: CASSRGGGSGNTIYF.

V is TRBV6-6 and J is TRBJ2-5, with D perhaps given as TRBD1 or TRBD2 (5 bases each). V was pared by 7 bases and J by 4 bases, with 16 bases between. The CDR3 is 14 amino acids. Per the germline V gene, CDR1 is MNHNY and CDR2 is SVGAGI (reference sequence). This chain's CDR3 is CASTPGPISETQYF. DNA for the CDR3: TGTGCCAGCACCCCGGGACCTATCTCAGAGACCCAGTACTTC.

The chain is built from TRBV27 and TRBJ2-1; D tentatively fits TRBD1 or TRBD2 (5 bases each). This CDR3 has 13 residues. Trimming cost V 7 bases and J 15 bases, with 22 bases left between them. From germline, CDR1 is MNHEY and CDR2 SMNVEV (reference sequence). The chain's CDR3 is CASNKPTRGAMFF. The CDR3 DNA sequence: TGTGCCAGCAATAAACCTACTCGGGGCGCGATGTTCTTC.

This rearrangement joins TRBV3-1 (or the pseudogene TRBV3-2) to TRBJ2-7; D ambiguous. V was pared by 1 base and J by 5 bases, with 3 bases between. The CDR3 totals 11 residues. CDR1 and CDR2 (germline): LGHDT, YNNKEL (reference sequence). The CDR3 sequence: CASSQVDEQYF. The CDR3 DNA sequence: TGTGCCAGCAGCCAAGTTGACGAGCAGTACTTC.

The DNA of the CDR3 is TGTGCCACCAGGGAAGGGTTCAATCAGCCCCAGCATTTT. It translates to CATREGFNQPQHF. The chain employs TRBV24-1 and TRBJ1-5; unclear D gene. CDR3 length: 13 residues. With 7 bases removed from V and 3 bases from J, the gap between germline ends came to 9 bases. CDR1 KGHDR and CDR2 SFDVKD come from the germline V gene.

The V gene is TRBV28, the J gene TRBJ1-2; D remains unclear. Germline V lookup: CDR1 MDHEN, CDR2 SYDVKM. Trimming stripped 3 bases from V and 8 bases from J, with 19 bases between. The CDR3 covers 15 residues. In nucleotides, the CDR3 is TGTGCCAGCAGTTTTGAACTTCGGGGTTTGCGGGGCTACACCTTC. This translates into CASSFELRGLRGYTF.

The chain links TRBV2 to TRBJ1-1, with D possibly being TRBD1 (6 bases). The CDR3 contains 15 residues. Trimming removed 3 bases at V and 4 bases at J, with 15 bases between. Germline-derived CDR1 and CDR2 are SNHLY and FYNNEI. The CDR3 is CASSDIGEGGTEAFF. In DNA form, the CDR3 reads TGTGCCAGCAGTGATATCGGGGAGGGGGGCACTGAAGCTTTCTTT.

The chain couples TRBV28 to TRBJ1-1; D call uncertain. This CDR3 is built from 15 residues. V was trimmed by 6 bases and J by 5 bases, leaving 19 bases between them. Germline-derived CDR1 and CDR2 are MDHEN and SYDVKM. For the CDR3, the DNA is TGTGCCAGCAGATTTCGGACGGTACTCCGGACTGAAGCTTTCTTT. Its translation: CASRFRTVLRTEAFF.

V is TRBV9 and J is TRBJ2-1; D might be TRBD1 or TRBD2, each matching 6 bases. The V end lost 0 bases, the J end lost 5 bases, and 21 bases lay between the germline ends. Germline V CDR1 and CDR2: SGDLS, YYNGEE. The CDR3 loop spans 18 amino acids. This CDR3 reads CASSVVSPGGGVNNEQFF. The DNA of the CDR3 is TGTGCCAGCAGCGTAGTTAGTCCCGGGGGCGGGGTTAACAATGAGCAGTTCTTC.

The chain recombines TRBV6-2 or TRBV6-3 with TRBJ1-5; TRBD1 agrees at 8 bases. From germline, CDR1 is MNHEY and CDR2 SVGEGT. There are 16 residues in the CDR3. V lost 3 bases, J lost 1 base, and 5 bases stayed unmatched. CDR3 nucleotides: TGTGCCAGCAGTTATCTAGGGACAGGCAGCAATCAGCCCCAGCATTTT. This gives the protein CASSYLGTGSNQPQHF.

The chain joins TRBV5-1 to TRBJ1-1; D uncertain. In germline, CDR1 is SGHRS, CDR2 YFSETQ. This CDR3 comprises 17 residues. V was pared by 3 bases and J by 0 bases, with 18 bases between. The CDR3 here is CASSSLRTGGLNTEAFF. In nucleotides, the CDR3 is TGCGCCAGCAGCTCGCTGAGGACGGGCGGGTTGAACACTGAAGCTTTCTTT. Filled out from reference TRBV5-1 and TRBJ1-1, the complete variable domain reads KAGVTQTPRYLIKTRGQQVTLSCSPISGHRSVSWYQQTPGQGLQFLFEYFSETQRNKGNFPGRFSGRQFSNSRSEMNVSTLELGDSALYLCASSSLRTGGLNTEAFFGQGTRLTVV.

This rearrangement joins TRBV10-2 to TRBJ2-7; 10 nucleotides agree with TRBD1. CDR1 is WSHSY and CDR2 is SAAADI in the germline V gene. Germline trimming cut 3 bases from V and 13 bases from J; bases unmatched to any gene: 6. The CDR3 consists of 12 residues. In nucleotides, the CDR3 is TGCGCCAGCAGTGATCAGGACAGGGGGAAATACTTC. This sequence encodes CASSDQDRGKYF.